This entry is about one T cell receptor (beta chain). The target antigen is unknown. The data were taken from a study of cytomegalovirus exposure and HLA in healthy donors. Broader study findings: A later analysis reportedly found that, within productive TCRs, an Asian-associated ancestry cluster had fewer N-insertions than the mean observed across the roughly 700 donors.

The primer mix had 60 Vbeta and 13 Jbeta primers. Assay: immunoSEQ multiplex PCR; the TCRdb copy retains only in-frame clones and omits some. The sample records about 99,000 clones, around 80% being singletons. V dropped 0 bases and J dropped 1 base, with 6 bases sitting between them. The CDR3 length is 14 residues. The germline V gene has CDR1 SEHNR and CDR2 FQNEAQ (reference sequence). The sequenced material came from PBMCs. The genes are TRBV7-9 and TRBJ1-1; D unclear. This sequence originates from a woman aged 18 to 35 in good health and CMV-seropositive. The chain's CDR3 is CASSLAQKNTEAFF. The CDR3 DNA reads TGTGCCAGCAGCTTAGCTCAGAAGAACACTGAAGCTTTCTTT. The entire variable domain, with the rest obtained from reference TRBV7-9 and TRBJ1-1, is as follows: DTGVSQNPRHKITKRGQNVTFRCDPISEHNRLYWYRQTLGQGPEFLTYFQNEAQLEKSRLLSDRFSAERPKGSFSTLEIQRTEQGDSAMYLCASSLAQKNTEAFFGQGTRLTVV.